The present T cell receptor beta chain was sequenced within a study of cytomegalovirus exposure and HLA in healthy donors. Looking at the study overall: Genotyping showed approximately 81% of hundreds of donors falling in the Caucasian-associated ancestry cluster.

Primers: 60 Vbeta forward and 13 Jbeta reverse. The table came from immunoSEQ multiplex PCR; TCRdb's copy has only in-frame clones and leaves some out. In the table there are some 67,000 clones, roughly 78% of which are singletons. Germline V gene lookup returns CDR1 SGHTA and CDR2 FQGNSA. The CDR3 runs to 14 residues. J was trimmed by 5 bases and V by 1 base; bases with no gene match: 4. Concerning this clone: What it binds is not known.

Findings of the study overall: TCR beta sequences reportedly predicted most subjects' HLA-A and HLA-B alleles accurately. Later on, an analysis showed TCR association rates differing by HLA locus, with DRB1 the most and HLA-C the fewest. The classifier reportedly diagnosed cytomegalovirus status with high specificity and sensitivity.

The V call is TRBV7-2, the J call TRBJ1-1; 7 bases line up with TRBD1. The TCR originated in a man between 40 and 49 years old in good health and CMV-seronegative. Sequencing was carried out using PBMCs. CDR3 nucleotide sequence: TGTGCCAGCAGCTTAGAGGGGGCGCGGACTGAAGCTTTCTTT. This sequence encodes CASSLEGARTEAFF.